This T cell receptor (beta chain) emerged from a study of cytomegalovirus exposure and HLA in healthy donors. Overall study context: About 80 million unique TCRs, all from HLA-typed donors, were included in an early release of the data. General study results and limits: Presence/absence results assume similar sequencing depth per donor, which may not hold. The study designated 150 or so TCR beta chains cytomegalovirus-associated.

Points on this clone: As yet, its antigen is unknown.

The CDR3 loop spans 14 amino acids. The germline gives CDR1 SGHNT, CDR2 YYREEE (reference sequence). J lost 4 bases, V lost 3 bases, and 3 bases had no gene match. The PCR made use of 60 Vbeta and 13 Jbeta primers. The protocol was immunoSEQ multiplex PCR, while the TCRdb copy is restricted to in-frame clones and leaves out a portion. This sample has some 200,000 clones, with around 86% found just once. The V gene is TRBV5-4, the J gene TRBJ2-1; 8 nucleotides agree with TRBD2. The sequenced material came from PBMCs. The TCR comes from a woman aged 50 to 60 in good health and CMV-seropositive. The chain's CDR3 is CASSWQRGYNEQFF. The CDR3 nucleotides are TGTGCCAGCAGCTGGCAGCGGGGGTACAATGAGCAGTTCTTC.